Below, 32 T cell receptor beta chains from the same sample are listed, as sequenced in a study of human T cells and chemical hapten exposure. Indicated time point: patch test 1, 2 weeks after DPC sensitization. Treatment indicated: therapeutic diphenylcyclopropenone sensitization with weekly scalp DPC. Each CDR3 protein gets one entry after TCRdb re-called the RACE reads with MiXCR. The data show approximately 340,000 distinct CDR3 sequences, around 7% seen once. The sample in question was whole blood, obtained in connection with sensitization to the hapten diphenylcyclopropenone (DPC). These TCRs come from a woman aged 18 to 35 with alopecia areata. Some clones in this sample may be carry-over from other donors' samples.

The chain uses TRBV28 and TRBJ2-5, with 9 bases aligning to TRBD1. This CDR3 contains 17 residues. With V trimmed by 6 bases and J by 2 bases, 13 bases remained unmatched. Germline CDR1 is MDHEN and CDR2 is SYDVKM. The CDR3 is CASSELSQGAGQETQYF. In nucleotides, the CDR3 is TGTGCCAGCAGCGAGCTCTCACAGGGGGCGGGTCAAGAGACCCAGTACTTC.

The rearrangement joins TRBV18 to TRBJ2-1; 11 bases line up with TRBD1. The CDR3 consists of 16 residues. Unmatched junction bases numbered 3, after V lost 3 bases and J lost 2 bases. CDR1 is KGHSH, CDR2 LQKENI, per germline. The CDR3 DNA reads as TGTGCCAGCTCACCTTTGGGACAGGGGGCCTACAATGAGCAGTTCTTC. Protein sequence: CASSPLGQGAYNEQFF.

V is TRBV4-3 and J is TRBJ2-4; D perhaps matches TRBD2 (5 bases). The V gene lost 0 bases and the J gene lost 7 bases, with 13 bases spanning the gap. There are 15 residues in the CDR3. Germline lookup yields CDR1 LGHNA and CDR2 YSLEER. The CDR3 sequence: CASSQEGLRDNIQYF. The CDR3 DNA reads as TGCGCCAGCAGCCAAGAAGGACTCCGTGATAACATTCAGTACTTC.

This clonotype was detected a few times. Here the CDR3 DNA reads TGTGCCAGCAGCCTCCAAGGGACAGCCAGTAACAACCAAGAGACCCAGTACTTC. It translates to CASSLQGTASNNQETQYF. The chain recombines TRBV7-2 with TRBJ2-5; 7 nucleotides match TRBD1. Germline CDR1 and CDR2: SGHTA and FQGNSA. V lost 5 bases and J lost 0; bases outside the gene matches: 15. The CDR3 runs 18 residues.

The V gene is TRBV5-1, the J gene TRBJ2-3; 9 bases are shared with TRBD2. Per the germline V gene, CDR1 is SGHRS and CDR2 is YFSETQ. Trimming removed 0 bases from V and 0 bases from J; junction bases left unmatched: 2. This CDR3 is built from 16 residues. DNA for the CDR3: TGCGCCAGCAGCTTGGTAGCGGGGGTAAGCACAGATACGCAGTATTTT. Its protein product is CASSLVAGVSTDTQYF.

The chain couples TRBV29-1 to TRBJ2-7; D is possibly TRBD1 or TRBD2 (6 bases each). The V and J ends lost 4 bases and 0 bases respectively, with 13 bases between them. CDR1 is SQVTM, CDR2 ANQGSEA, per germline. This CDR3 has 14 amino acids. The CDR3 DNA reads as TGCAGCGTTGTCCCGGGGGCCAGCTCCTACGAGCAGTACTTC. Its translation is CSVVPGASSYEQYF.

This clonotype was counted a few times. The chain employs TRBV6-5 and TRBJ2-6, with D perhaps TRBD2 (6 bases). V dropped 6 bases and J dropped 4 bases, with 16 bases sitting between them. Germline V lookup: CDR1 MNHEY, CDR2 SVGAGI. The CDR3 sequence is 16 residues long. The CDR3 protein is CASSRKGGPGANVLTF. DNA of the CDR3: TGTGCCAGCAGCCGCAAGGGAGGTCCAGGGGCCAACGTCCTGACTTTC.

At least ten counts were recorded for this clonotype. V usage is TRBV7-2 and J usage is TRBJ1-1, with TRBD1 as a possible D gene (6 bases). With 3 bases removed from V and 7 bases from J, the gap between germline ends came to 12 bases. The CDR3 covers 13 residues. CDR1 SGHTA and CDR2 FQGNSA come from the germline V gene. In nucleotides, the CDR3 is TGTGCCAGCAGCTTTTGGGACAACGTTGAAGCTTTCTTT. It translates to CASSFWDNVEAFF.

Ten or more counts support this clonotype. The chain couples TRBV5-6 to TRBJ2-1; TRBD1 aligns across 10 bases. Germline V lookup: CDR1 SGHDT, CDR2 YYEEEE. Trimming took 2 bases from V and 15 from J; bases not matched to a gene: 20. The CDR3 runs to 17 residues. CDR3 bases: TGTGCCAGCAGCTTTGAATACCTTACCCCGGGGACAGGGGATGGGTTCTTC. It is translated as CASSFEYLTPGTGDGFF.

This sequence joins TRBV5-1 and TRBJ2-7, with D perhaps TRBD2 (5 bases). The germline gives CDR1 SGHRS, CDR2 YFSETQ. This CDR3 has 14 residues. Trimming took 2 bases from V and 3 from J, leaving 12 bases between them. The CDR3 DNA follows: TGCGCCAGCAGCTTTATCAGCGGTGGCTACGAGCAGTACTTC. Amino acid sequence: CASSFISGGYEQYF.

This clonotype was observed a handful of times. The gene calls are TRBV12-5 and TRBJ1-1; 9 bases agree with TRBD1. The germline V gene encodes CDR1 LGHNT and CDR2 FRNRAP. This CDR3 is 15 amino acids long. The V segment lost 6 bases and the J segment 3 bases; nucleotides outside the gene matches: 8. CDR3 protein: CASGEQGAADTEAFF. The CDR3 DNA is TGTGCTAGTGGGGAACAGGGGGCGGCGGACACTGAAGCTTTCTTT. The whole variable domain, remainder taken from reference TRBV12-5 and TRBJ1-1, is DARVTQTPRHKVTEMGQEVTMRCQPILGHNTVFWYRQTMMQGLELLAYFRNRAPLDDSGMPKDRFSAEMPDATLATLKIQPSEPRDSAVYFCASGEQGAADTEAFFGQGTRLTVV.

The chain links TRBV21-1 to TRBJ1-6; TRBD1, as called in the table, went unchecked against the DNA. TRBV21-1 is recorded as a pseudogene. CDR3 size: 23 residues. CDR3 loop: CASSRRDREYTWSPSAYNSPLHF. CDR3 coding DNA: TGTGCCAGCAGCAGGCGGGACAGGGAGTACACGTGGAGCCCAAGTGCCTATAATTCACCCCTCCACTTT.

In its sample, this clonotype was seen a few times. The J gene is TRBJ2-4, the V gene TRBV20-1; 8 bases agree with TRBD1. Germline loops: CDR1 DFQATT, CDR2 SNEGSKA (reference sequence). V shed 1 base, J shed 7 bases, and the junction held 6 bases outside the gene matches. The CDR3 runs 14 residues. CDR3 region: CSARVRTGSNIQYF. The CDR3 DNA reads as TGCAGTGCTAGAGTGAGGACAGGGTCCAACATTCAGTACTTC.

This clonotype was seen a few times. V and J are TRBV12-3 or TRBV12-4 and TRBJ2-1; D tentatively reads TRBD1 or TRBD2 (6 bases each). The ends were cut back, 3 bases at V and 12 bases at J, with 12 bases in the middle. The CDR3 totals 12 residues. CDR3 coding DNA: TGTGCCAGCAGTTTCAACGGGGGCGTGCAGTTCTTC. It translates to CASSFNGGVQFF.

The rearrangement links TRBV2 to TRBJ1-1, with D perhaps TRBD1 (5 bases). Between the trimmed V and J ends, which lost 6 bases and 3 bases, there was a span of 11 bases. CDR3 length: 13 amino acids. Germline assignment: CDR1 SNHLY and CDR2 FYNNEI. This CDR3 is CASRGEADTEAFF. CDR3 DNA sequence: TGTGCCAGCAGGGGGGAGGCGGACACTGAAGCTTTCTTT.

This clonotype has ten or more counts. The rearrangement joins TRBV4-3 to TRBJ2-3, with 9 bases lining up with TRBD2. The CDR3 spans 15 residues. Germline trimming cut 1 base from V and 4 bases from J; bases unmatched to any gene: 3. Germline V gene lookup returns CDR1 LGHNA and CDR2 YSLEER. The CDR3 loop reads CASSQARGGADTQYF. CDR3 nucleotides: TGCGCCAGCAGCCAAGCGCGGGGGGGCGCAGATACGCAGTATTTT.

This chain joins TRBV3-1 and TRBJ2-3; the D gene is possibly TRBD1 (5 bases). The CDR3 is 15 amino acids. The V gene lost 4 bases and the J gene lost 0 bases, with 11 bases spanning the gap. Germline CDR1 LGHDT, CDR2 YNNKEL (reference sequence). This CDR3 is CASSRRGSSTDTQYF. The CDR3 region has the DNA TGTGCCAGCAGCCGAAGGGGATCTAGCACAGATACGCAGTATTTT.

This clonotype showed up just a few times. The chain is built from TRBV20-1 and TRBJ1-5, with D perhaps TRBD1 (5 bases). Trimming cost V 1 base and J 2 bases, with 12 bases left between them. The CDR3 spans 15 residues. Looked up from germline, CDR1 is DFQATT and CDR2 is SNEGSKA (reference sequence). As DNA, the CDR3 is TGCAGTGCTAGAGTGGGAGGGGCGGGCAATCAGCCCCAGCATTTT. Translating it yields CSARVGGAGNQPQHF.

This clonotype showed up many times. The V and J genes are TRBV10-3 and TRBJ2-3; D possibly uses TRBD1 or TRBD2 (5 bases each). V was shortened by 10 bases and J by 0 bases, with 17 bases between the two germline ends. CDR3 length equals 15 residues. Germline V lookup: CDR1 ENHRY, CDR2 SYGVKD. The DNA for the CDR3 is TGTGCCACCTTAGGACGTGGGGGTAGCACAGATACGCAGTATTTT. Its translation: CATLGRGGSTDTQYF.

This clonotype was counted only a few times. The V and J genes are TRBV4-3 and TRBJ1-5, with D uncertain. Trimming cost V 0 bases and J 2 bases, with 23 bases left between them. This CDR3 region has 20 residues. Looked up from germline, CDR1 is LGHNA and CDR2 is YSLEER. The CDR3 bases are TGCGCCAGCAGCCAAGACGCTGGGCAAGGGATCCCGCGGCGCAATCAGCCCCAGCATTTT. Translated: CASSQDAGQGIPRRNQPQHF.

The chain links TRBV2 to TRBJ1-5; the D is unclear. Germline V gene lookup returns CDR1 SNHLY and CDR2 FYNNEI. The CDR3 loop spans 14 amino acids. Trimming shortened V by 4 bases and J by 4 bases, and 11 bases separated the two germline ends. CDR3 DNA sequence: TGTGCCAGCAGTGCGTCCAGGCCAAATCAGCCCCAGCATTTT. The encoded protein is CASSASRPNQPQHF.

This clonotype appeared many times. The chain employs TRBV28 and TRBJ1-1, with TRBD1 identical over 8 bases. CDR1 and CDR2 (germline): MDHEN, SYDVKM. The CDR3 has 17 residues. V gave up 3 bases and J gave up 3 bases; unmatched junction bases: 12. The CDR3 DNA follows: TGTGCCAGCAGTTTTCCCCCCGGGACAGGACCGGACACTGAAGCTTTCTTT. Translating gives CASSFPPGTGPDTEAFF.

The table lists this clonotype with a few counts. The V gene is TRBV2, the J gene TRBJ2-3; no firm D call. The CDR3 runs to 13 residues. CDR1 SNHLY and CDR2 FYNNEI come from the germline V gene. The V and J ends lost 6 bases and 6 bases respectively, with 13 bases between them. CDR3 region: CASSLEARDTQYF. CDR3 DNA: TGTGCCAGCAGCCTAGAAGCCCGGGATACGCAGTATTTT.

The chain is built from TRBV18 and TRBJ2-7; TRBD1 is a possible D gene (5 bases). Germline values: CDR1 KGHSH, CDR2 LQKENI. CDR3 size: 14 residues. Trimming took 3 bases from V and 6 from J, leaving 15 bases between them. The CDR3 nucleotides are TGTGCCAGCTCACCCGGTCCAGGGTCCGGCGAGCAGTACTTC. Translation gives CASSPGPGSGEQYF.

J is TRBJ1-2 and V is TRBV29-1; no clear D gene. Germline V gene lookup returns CDR1 SQVTM and CDR2 ANQGSEA. This CDR3 region has 13 residues. The V gene lost 5 bases and the J gene lost 4 bases, with 14 bases spanning the gap. The CDR3 loop reads CSVRQDRSYGYTF. CDR3 DNA sequence: TGCAGCGTTCGGCAGGATAGAAGCTATGGCTACACCTTC.

This clonotype was detected a few times. This chain connects TRBV6-5 to TRBJ1-4; 12 positions match TRBD1. Trimming removed 2 bases from V and 6 bases from J; junction bases left unmatched: 13. CDR1 MNHEY and CDR2 SVGAGI come from the germline V gene. This CDR3 spans 19 amino acids. This CDR3 reads CASSYAYGDRGHQDEKLFF. CDR3 nucleotide sequence: TGTGCCAGCAGTTACGCATACGGGGACAGGGGGCATCAGGATGAAAAACTGTTTTTT.

This clonotype was detected a few times. The chain is built from TRBV12-3 or TRBV12-4 and TRBJ2-7; D is uncertain. The CDR3 runs to 10 residues. The germline V and J ends were trimmed by 7 bases and 6 bases, with 7 bases remaining between them. For the CDR3, the DNA is TGTGCCAGCAAATGGGGCGAGCAGTACTTC. This sequence encodes CASKWGEQYF.

Only a few counts were recorded for this clonotype. This sequence joins TRBV12-3 or TRBV12-4 and TRBJ2-1, with 7 positions matching TRBD2. V was pared by 6 bases and J by 13 bases, with 9 bases of the junction left unmatched. The CDR3 covers 12 residues. The CDR3 nucleotides read TGTGCCAGCAGCACGGAGCGGGGCCCTCAGTTCTTC. It specifies CASSTERGPQFF.

This clonotype was detected a few times. The DNA of the CDR3 is TGTGCCAGCACCTCCCCTGAGGGACCCCCGAACACTGAAGCTTTCTTT. Protein sequence: CASTSPEGPPNTEAFF. This chain connects TRBV2 to TRBJ1-1, with D possibly being TRBD1 (5 bases). This CDR3 region has 16 residues. The V and J ends lost 7 bases and 1 base respectively, with 19 bases between them. The V gene's germline CDR1 is SNHLY and CDR2 FYNNEI.

The CDR3 DNA is TGTGCCAGCAGCCAAGGATCACAGGGGGGTAATGAAAAACTGTTTTTT. Protein sequence: CASSQGSQGGNEKLFF. The V gene is TRBV3-1, the J gene TRBJ1-4; 8 bases are shared with TRBD1. V lost 1 base, J lost 4 bases, and 5 bases stayed unmatched. Germline V lookup: CDR1 LGHDT, CDR2 YNNKEL (reference sequence). CDR3 size: 16 residues.

This clonotype was recorded many times. The chain couples TRBV18 to TRBJ2-2; 13 nucleotides match TRBD2. V shed 1 base, J shed 3 bases, and the junction held 2 bases outside the gene matches. This CDR3 is built from 17 residues. Germline V gene lookup returns CDR1 KGHSH and CDR2 LQKENI. CDR3 loop: CASSPRTSGGYTGELFF. CDR3 nucleotide sequence: TGTGCCAGCTCACCACGGACTAGCGGGGGATACACCGGGGAGCTGTTTTTT.

This clonotype was detected ten times or more. V usage is TRBV20-1 and J usage is TRBJ2-3; TRBD2 matches 8 bases. The J segment lost 2 bases and the V segment lost 6 bases, leaving 4 bases of the junction unmatched. The germline gives CDR1 DFQATT, CDR2 SNEGSKA (reference sequence). CDR3 length equals 13 residues. CDR3 amino acids: CSALGLDTDTQYF. DNA for the CDR3: TGCAGTGCCTTGGGACTAGACACAGATACGCAGTATTTT.